This T cell receptor beta chain is drawn from a study of T cell changes during pregnancy in multiple sclerosis. Libraries were prepared by immunoSEQ multiplex PCR; TCRdb keeps only in-frame clonotypes and omits some of them. The repertoire holds tens of thousands of clones, with about nine tenths as singletons. The CDR3 has 14 amino acids. The V and J ends lost 3 bases and 2 bases respectively, with 13 bases between them. The germline gives CDR1 GTSNPN, CDR2 SVGIG (reference sequence). The receptor's source is a female donor with multiple sclerosis, enrolled in a pregnancy study. The chain is built from TRBV30 and TRBJ2-5, with D tentatively TRBD2 (5 bases). The specimen was CD4+ T cells from peripheral blood mononuclear cells, collected in the second trimester of pregnancy. DNA of the CDR3: TGTGCCTGGAGGCGGGCCCAGAAGCAAGAGACCCAGTACTTC. Encoded protein: CAWRRAQKQETQYF.